This T cell receptor beta chain was recorded in a study of CD8 T cells in ankylosing spondylitis. Study findings and constraints: It appeared that ankylosing spondylitis blood was characterized by a TCR beta motif of several highly homologous variants.

Germline V gives CDR1 ENHRY, CDR2 SYGVKD. The CDR3 contains 15 residues. V was cut by 2 bases and J by 0 bases, with 7 bases left in between. TCRdb recomputed calls from the 5' RACE reads with MiXCR, one row per CDR3 protein. The sample yields around 450,000 distinct CDR3 sequences, roughly a quarter seen once. In regard to this clonotype: No antigen is known for it.

Sequenced: blood, either unsorted or a sorted T cell fraction (not recorded which). The source is a male donor with ankylosing spondylitis. This rearrangement joins TRBV10-3 to TRBJ2-2, with D perhaps matching TRBD1 or TRBD2 (5 bases each). DNA for the CDR3: TGTGCCATCAGTGAGGGGGGTGCGAACACCGGGGAGCTGTTTTTT. It encodes CAISEGGANTGELFF.